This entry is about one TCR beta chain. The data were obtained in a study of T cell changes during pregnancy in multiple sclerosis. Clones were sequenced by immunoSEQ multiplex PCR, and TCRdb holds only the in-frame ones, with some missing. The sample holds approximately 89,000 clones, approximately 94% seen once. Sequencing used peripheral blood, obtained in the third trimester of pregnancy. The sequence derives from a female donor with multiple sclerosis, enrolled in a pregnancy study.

The CDR3 is CASSLSQSVTGALGYTF. The CDR3 region has the DNA TGTGCCAGCAGCTTAAGCCAGTCCGTGACAGGGGCCCTAGGCTACACCTTC. The genes are TRBV7-9 and TRBJ1-2, with 8 nucleotides matching TRBD1. The V segment lost 2 bases and the J segment 8 bases; nucleotides outside the gene matches: 16. Germline V CDR1 and CDR2: SEHNR, FQNEAQ (reference sequence). The CDR3 has 17 amino acids.